These T cell receptor beta chains were read from a single sample in a study of CDR3 diversity in severe acne. TCRdb fed the PCR reads into MiXCR, producing one record per CDR3 protein. The sample includes around 85,000 distinct CDR3 sequences, around 47% of them seen just once. Sequencing was done on a sample of blood. These receptors all stem from a male donor with severe acne vulgaris. Each CDR3 is given with its conserved first and last residue. The order of the fields is clone size, J gene, V gene, D gene, CDR3 protein, CDR3 DNA. A D gene is named only where the DNA matches it firmly. Expanded clones get a size class; other rows say once, few or many, or leave the size out.

many TRBJ2-5 TRBV12-3/TRBV12-4 . CASSSQEWETQYF TGTGCCAGCAGTTCCCAAGAGTGGGAGACCCAGTACTTC
. TRBJ2-1 TRBV9 TRBD2 CASSVDSGGYNEQFF TGTGCCAGCAGCGTAGACTCGGGGGGATACAATGAGCAGTTCTTC
few TRBJ2-3 TRBV20-1 TRBD2 CSARPGLAGMKDTQYF TGCAGTGCTAGACCGGGACTAGCGGGAATGAAAGATACGCAGTATTTT
many TRBJ2-5 TRBV7-8 TRBD1 CASSLGSGTEETQYF TGTGCCAGCAGCTTAGGCTCGGGGACAGAAGAGACCCAGTACTTC
many TRBJ1-4 TRBV20-1 TRBD1 CSARDRGQGPVATNEKLFF TGCAGTGCTAGAGATAGAGGACAGGGCCCAGTGGCAACTAATGAAAAACTGTTTTTT
. TRBJ2-5 TRBV11-2 . CASSLVASRGWETQYF TGTGCCAGCAGCTTAGTGGCCTCCAGGGGATGGGAGACCCAGTACTTC
. TRBJ2-7 TRBV5-1 . CASSPRREEQYF TGCGCCAGCAGCCCGAGGCGAGAAGAGCAGTACTTC
few TRBJ2-7 TRBV27 . CASRGATFYEQYF TGTGCCAGCAGGGGGGCGACCTTCTACGAGCAGTACTTC
. TRBJ1-1 TRBV25-1 . CASSGARGTTEAFF TGTGCCAGCAGTGGGGCCCGCGGGACCACTGAAGCTTTCTTT
. TRBJ1-2 TRBV10-3 TRBD1 CATQHGTGGYGYTF TGTGCCACCCAGCATGGGACAGGGGGCTATGGCTACACCTTC
. TRBJ1-5 TRBV5-6 . CASSLFNQPQHF TGTGCCAGCAGCTTGTTCAATCAGCCCCAGCATTTT
. TRBJ2-7 TRBV6-5 . CASCIVNRKTVFWQYF .
. TRBJ2-3 TRBV12-3/TRBV12-4 TRBD2 CASSKSGLAGYEQYF TGTGCCAGCAGCAAATCGGGACTAGCGGGATATGAGCAGTATTTT
. TRBJ2-5 TRBV5-1 . CASSLGSEETQYF TGCGCCAGCAGCTTGGGCTCAGAAGAGACCCAGTACTTC
. TRBJ1-3 TRBV24-1 . CATSEGTTGNTIYF TGTGCCACCAGTGAAGGGACAACTGGAAACACCATATATTTT
. TRBJ2-1 TRBV20-1 . CSARQHMNTEQFF TGCAGTGCTAGGCAACACATGAACACTGAGCAGTTCTTC
many TRBJ2-1 TRBV20-1 TRBD2 CSASGRAAYNEQFF TGCAGTGCTAGCGGGAGGGCCGCCTACAATGAGCAGTTCTTC
many TRBJ2-7 TRBV5-1 TRBD1 CASSLEQGLDEQYF TGCGCCAGCAGCTTGGAACAGGGGCTCGACGAGCAGTACTTC
. TRBJ1-1 TRBV7-3 TRBD1 CASSFGRGSTEAFF TGTGCCAGCAGCTTCGGCAGGGGGTCCACTGAAGCTTTCTTT
once TRBJ2-5 TRBV7-8 TRBD1 CASSPSGDRGSVETQYF TGTGCCAGCAGCCCCAGCGGTGACAGGGGCTCGGTTGAGACCCAGTACTTC
. TRBJ2-1 TRBV18 . CASSPPDWYNEQFF TGTGCCAGCTCACCACCGGACTGGTACAATGAGCAGTTCTTC
. TRBJ2-3 TRBV11-3 TRBD2 CASSLGRSGRASNEQYF TGTGCCAGCAGCTTAGGTCGCAGCGGGAGGGCCTCGAATGAGCAGTATTTT
. TRBJ2-1 TRBV20-1 . CSARDHTAGEQFF TGCAGTGCTAGAGATCACACAGCTGGTGAGCAGTTCTTC
. TRBJ2-7 TRBV25-1 . CASSAGLGDYEQYF TGTGCCAGCAGTGCGGGTCTAGGGGACTACGAGCAGTACTTC
few TRBJ2-6 TRBV5-1 . CASSSGSLSSGANVLTF TGCGCCAGCAGCTCCGGGTCCCTGAGCTCTGGGGCCAACGTCCTGACTTTC
few TRBJ1-1 TRBV10-3 TRBD1 CATGTVNTEAFF TGTGCCACCGGGACAGTGAACACTGAAGCTTTCTTT
. TRBJ2-1 TRBV20-1 TRBD1 CRLGTGTGGRNEVQFF TGCAGGTTAGGGACGGGCACAGGGGGCCGTAATGAGGTGCAGTTCTTC
many TRBJ1-6 TRBV14 TRBD1 CASSLRTGLNSPLHF TGTGCCAGCAGCCTGCGGACAGGGCTCAATTCACCCCTCCACTTT
once TRBJ2-3 TRBV7-3 . CASSLGSPSTDTQYF TGTGCCAGCAGCCTGGGTAGCCCTAGCACAGATACGCAGTATTTT
many TRBJ2-1 TRBV9 . CASSAGTRRDEQFF TGTGCCAGCAGCGCAGGGACTCGCAGGGATGAGCAGTTCTTC
few TRBJ1-2 TRBV29-1 . CSVEGGDTNYGYTF TGCAGCGTTGAAGGAGGGGACACTAACTATGGCTACACCTTC
once TRBJ1-1 TRBV29-1 . CSVELGANTEAFF TGCAGCGTTGAGTTAGGGGCGAACACTGAAGCTTTCTTT
. TRBJ2-2 TRBV4-2 . CACSHLDTDTGELFF TGTGCCTGCAGCCACCTGGATACCGACACCGGAGAGCTGTTTTTT
. TRBJ2-6 TRBV9 TRBD1 CASTRTGVTESGANVLTF TGTGCCAGCACCAGGACAGGGGTAACGGAATCTGGGGCCAACGTCCTGACTTTC
many TRBJ2-3 TRBV5-1 TRBD1 CASGWDRSSDTQYF TGCGCCAGCGGATGGGACAGGAGTTCAGATACGCAGTATTTT
few TRBJ2-1 TRBV19 . CARRPDLGLEQFF TGTGCCAGAAGACCGGACCTAGGGCTCGAGCAGTTCTTC
few TRBJ2-7 TRBV29-1 . CSALIRSSYEQYF TGCAGCGCCCTGATCCGGAGCTCCTACGAGCAGTACTTC
few TRBJ1-1 TRBV25-1 . CASSVGMNTEAFF TGTGCCAGCAGTGTGGGAATGAACACTGAAGCTTTCTTT
. TRBJ2-2 TRBV7-3 . CASSLYSGLNTGELFF TGTGCCAGCAGCTTATACTCGGGACTGAACACCGGGGAGCTGTTTTTT
. TRBJ1-4 TRBV9 . CASSVRQDPGEKLFF TGTGCCAGCAGCGTACGGCAGGATCCAGGGGAAAAACTGTTTTTT
many TRBJ2-5 TRBV5-8 . CASRAETQYF TGTGCCAGCAGGGCCGAGACCCAGTACTTC
. TRBJ2-7 TRBV9 TRBD1 CASSAGTETYEQYF TGTGCCAGCAGCGCCGGGACAGAAACCTACGAGCAGTACTTC